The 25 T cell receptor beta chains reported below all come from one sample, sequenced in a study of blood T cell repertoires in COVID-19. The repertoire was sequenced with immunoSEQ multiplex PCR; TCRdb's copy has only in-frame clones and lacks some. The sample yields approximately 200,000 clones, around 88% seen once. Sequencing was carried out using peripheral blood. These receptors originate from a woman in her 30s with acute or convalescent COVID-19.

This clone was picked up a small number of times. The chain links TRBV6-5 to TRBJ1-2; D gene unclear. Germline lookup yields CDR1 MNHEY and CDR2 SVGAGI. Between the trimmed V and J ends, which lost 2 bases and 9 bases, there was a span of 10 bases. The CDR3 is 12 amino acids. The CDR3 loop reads CASSYPGQSYTF. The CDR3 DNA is TGTGCCAGCAGTTACCCGGGTCAAAGCTACACCTTC.

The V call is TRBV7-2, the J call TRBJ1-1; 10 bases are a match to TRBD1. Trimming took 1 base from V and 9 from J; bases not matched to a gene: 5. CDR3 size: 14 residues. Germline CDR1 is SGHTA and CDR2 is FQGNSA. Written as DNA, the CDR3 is TGTGCCAGCAGCTTAGATGGGACAGGGGTCCAAGCTTTCTTT. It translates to CASSLDGTGVQAFF.

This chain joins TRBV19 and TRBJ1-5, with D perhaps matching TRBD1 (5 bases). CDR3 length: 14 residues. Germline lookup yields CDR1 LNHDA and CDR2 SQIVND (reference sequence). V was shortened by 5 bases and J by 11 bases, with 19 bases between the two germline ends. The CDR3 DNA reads TGTGCCAGTAGTTTAAGTATAAATACACAGGCCCAGCATTTT. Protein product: CASSLSINTQAQHF. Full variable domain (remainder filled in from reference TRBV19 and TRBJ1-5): DGGITQSPKYLFRKEGQNVTLSCEQNLNHDAMYWYRQDPGQGLRLIYYSQIVNDFQKGDIAEGYSVSREKKESFPLTVTSAQKNPTAFYLCASSLSINTQAQHFGDGTRLSIL.

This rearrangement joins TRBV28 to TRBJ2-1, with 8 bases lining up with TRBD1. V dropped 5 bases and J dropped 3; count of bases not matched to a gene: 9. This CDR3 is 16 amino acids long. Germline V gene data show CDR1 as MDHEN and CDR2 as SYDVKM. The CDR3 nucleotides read TGTGCCAGCAGTCCGGTGACAGGGGCCCTCTACAATGAGCAGTTCTTC. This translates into CASSPVTGALYNEQFF.

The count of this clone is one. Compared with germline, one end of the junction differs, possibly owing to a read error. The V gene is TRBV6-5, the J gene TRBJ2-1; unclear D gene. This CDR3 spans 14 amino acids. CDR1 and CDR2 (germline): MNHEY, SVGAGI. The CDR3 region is CASRPLAVYNQQFF. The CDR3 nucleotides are TGTGCCAGCAGGCCCCTGGCGGTATACAATCAGCAGTTCTTC.

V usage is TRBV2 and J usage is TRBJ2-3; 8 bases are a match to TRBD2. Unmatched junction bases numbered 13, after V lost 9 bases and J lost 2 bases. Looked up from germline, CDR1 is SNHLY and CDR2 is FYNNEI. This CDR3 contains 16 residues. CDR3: CARRLGLAAPTDTQYF. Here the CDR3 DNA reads TGTGCCAGAAGGCTCGGACTAGCCGCTCCCACAGATACGCAGTATTTT.

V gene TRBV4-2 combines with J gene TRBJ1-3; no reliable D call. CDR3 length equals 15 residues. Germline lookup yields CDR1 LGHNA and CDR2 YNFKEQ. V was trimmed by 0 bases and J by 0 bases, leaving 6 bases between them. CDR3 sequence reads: CASSQDPFSGNTIYF. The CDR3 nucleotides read TGTGCCAGCAGCCAAGACCCGTTCTCTGGAAACACCATATATTTT.

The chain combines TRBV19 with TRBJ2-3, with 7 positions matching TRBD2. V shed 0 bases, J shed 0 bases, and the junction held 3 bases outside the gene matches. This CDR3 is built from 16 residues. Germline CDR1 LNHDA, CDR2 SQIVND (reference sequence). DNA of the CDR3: TGTGCCAGTAGTATAGACGGGGGGACGAGCACAGATACGCAGTATTTT. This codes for CASSIDGGTSTDTQYF.

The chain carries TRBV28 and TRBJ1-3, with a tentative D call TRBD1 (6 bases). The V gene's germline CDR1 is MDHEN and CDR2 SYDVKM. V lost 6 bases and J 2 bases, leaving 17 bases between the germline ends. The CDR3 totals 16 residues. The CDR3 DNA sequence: TGTGCCAGCAGGCATTTAGGGGGGGCGGCTGGAAACACCATATATTTT. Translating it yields CASRHLGGAAGNTIYF.

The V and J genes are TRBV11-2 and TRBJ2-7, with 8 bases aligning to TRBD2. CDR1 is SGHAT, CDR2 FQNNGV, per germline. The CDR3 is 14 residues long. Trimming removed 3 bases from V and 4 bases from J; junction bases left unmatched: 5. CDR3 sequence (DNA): TGTGCCAGCAGCTTGGGGACTAGTGGGTACGAGCAGTACTTC. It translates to CASSLGTSGYEQYF.

This CDR3 reads CASSQDRGIGNEKLFF. The CDR3 bases are TGTGCCAGCAGCCAAGATCGGGGGATTGGTAATGAAAAACTGTTTTTT. The rearrangement links TRBV4-2 to TRBJ1-4; maybe TRBD1 (5 bases). Germline V gene data show CDR1 as LGHNA and CDR2 as YNFKEQ. The length of the CDR3 is 16 residues. The V end was cut by 0 bases, the J end by 4 bases, with 12 bases between.

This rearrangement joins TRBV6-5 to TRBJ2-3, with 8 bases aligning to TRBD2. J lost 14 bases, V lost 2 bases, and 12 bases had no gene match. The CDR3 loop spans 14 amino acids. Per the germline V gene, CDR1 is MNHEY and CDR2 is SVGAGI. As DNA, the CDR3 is TGTGCCAGCAGTTACGGGGGTTCGGGAGGGCGACGGTATTTT. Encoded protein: CASSYGGSGGRRYF.

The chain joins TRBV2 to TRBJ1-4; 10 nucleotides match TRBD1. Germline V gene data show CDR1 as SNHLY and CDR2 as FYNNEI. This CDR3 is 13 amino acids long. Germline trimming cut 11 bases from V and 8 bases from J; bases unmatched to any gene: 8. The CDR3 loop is CAGAGTGAEKLFF. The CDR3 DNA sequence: TGTGCCGGAGCCGGGACAGGGGCCGAAAAACTGTTTTTT. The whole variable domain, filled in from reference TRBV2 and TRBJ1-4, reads EPEVTQTPSHQVTQMGQEVILRCVPISNHLYFYWYRQILGQKVEFLVSFYNNEISEKSEIFDDQFSVERPDGSNFTLKIRSTKLEDSAMYFCAGAGTGAEKLFFGSGTQLSVL.

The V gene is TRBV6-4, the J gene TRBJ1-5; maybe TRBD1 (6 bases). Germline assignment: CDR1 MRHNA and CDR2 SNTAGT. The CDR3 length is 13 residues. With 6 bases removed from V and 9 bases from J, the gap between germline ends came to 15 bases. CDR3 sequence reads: CASSRTAGWPQHF. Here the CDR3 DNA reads TGTGCCAGCAGCAGGACAGCCGGCTGGCCCCAGCATTTT.

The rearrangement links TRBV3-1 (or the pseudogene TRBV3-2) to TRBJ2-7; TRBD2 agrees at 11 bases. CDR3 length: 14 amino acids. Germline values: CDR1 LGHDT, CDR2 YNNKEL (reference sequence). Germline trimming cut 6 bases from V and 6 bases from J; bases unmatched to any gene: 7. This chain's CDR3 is CASSWLAGGSEQYF. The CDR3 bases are TGTGCCAGCAGTTGGCTAGCGGGAGGTTCCGAGCAGTACTTC.

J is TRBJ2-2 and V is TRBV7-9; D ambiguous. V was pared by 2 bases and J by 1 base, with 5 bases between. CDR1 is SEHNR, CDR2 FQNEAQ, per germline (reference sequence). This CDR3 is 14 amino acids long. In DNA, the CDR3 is TGTGCCAGCAGCTTACTAGGGAACACCGGGGAGCTGTTTTTT. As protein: CASSLLGNTGELFF. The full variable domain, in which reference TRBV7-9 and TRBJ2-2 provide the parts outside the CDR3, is DTGVSQNPRHKITKRGQNVTFRCDPISEHNRLYWYRQTLGQGPEFLTYFQNEAQLEKSRLLSDRFSAERPKGSFSTLEIQRTEQGDSAMYLCASSLLGNTGELFFGEGSRLTVL.

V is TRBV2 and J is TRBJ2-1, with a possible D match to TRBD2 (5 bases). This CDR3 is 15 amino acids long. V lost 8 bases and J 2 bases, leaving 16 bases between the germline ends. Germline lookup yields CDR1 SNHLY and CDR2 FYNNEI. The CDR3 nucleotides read TGTGCCAGCCTACACCGGGGTTTAACCTACAATGAGCAGTTCTTC. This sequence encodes CASLHRGLTYNEQFF.

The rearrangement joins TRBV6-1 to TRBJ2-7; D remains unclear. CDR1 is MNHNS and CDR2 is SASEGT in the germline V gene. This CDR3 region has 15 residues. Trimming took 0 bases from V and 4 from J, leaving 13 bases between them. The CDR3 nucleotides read TGTGCCAGCAGTGAAGCGGCACAGTTCCCTTACGAGCAGTACTTC. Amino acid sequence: CASSEAAQFPYEQYF.

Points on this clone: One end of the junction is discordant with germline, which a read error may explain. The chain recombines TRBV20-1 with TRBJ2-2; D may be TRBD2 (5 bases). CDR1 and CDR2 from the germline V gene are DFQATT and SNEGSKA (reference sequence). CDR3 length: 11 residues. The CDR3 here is CSARGGGELFF. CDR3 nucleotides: TGCAGTGCGAGAGGAGGCGGGGAGCTGTTTTTT.

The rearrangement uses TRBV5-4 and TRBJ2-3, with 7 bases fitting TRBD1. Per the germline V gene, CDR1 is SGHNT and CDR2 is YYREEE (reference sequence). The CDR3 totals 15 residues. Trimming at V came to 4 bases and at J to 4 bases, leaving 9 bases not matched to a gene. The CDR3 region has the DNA TGTGCCAGCAGCGACTACAAGGGGGCCGCAGATACGCAGTATTTT. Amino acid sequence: CASSDYKGAADTQYF.

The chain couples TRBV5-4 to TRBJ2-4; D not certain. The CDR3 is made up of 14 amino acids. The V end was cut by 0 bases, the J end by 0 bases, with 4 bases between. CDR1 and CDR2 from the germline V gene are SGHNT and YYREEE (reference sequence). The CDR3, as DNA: TGTGCCAGCAGCTTGGCGGGAGCCAAAAACATTCAGTACTTC. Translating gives CASSLAGAKNIQYF.

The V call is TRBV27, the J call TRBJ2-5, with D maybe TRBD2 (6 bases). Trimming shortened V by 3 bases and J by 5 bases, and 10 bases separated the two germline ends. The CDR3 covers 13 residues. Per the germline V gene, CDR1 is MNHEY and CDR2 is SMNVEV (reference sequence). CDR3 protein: CASSLFRGETQYF. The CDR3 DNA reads TGTGCCAGCAGTTTGTTTCGGGGGGAGACCCAGTACTTC.

CDR3 protein: CASSLAGGYEQYF. In nucleotides, the CDR3 is TGTGCCAGCAGTTTAGCGGGAGGGTACGAGCAGTACTTC. The chain joins TRBV25-1 to TRBJ2-7; 11 bases are a match to TRBD2. Germline assignment: CDR1 MGHDK and CDR2 SYGVNS. V shed 5 bases and J 4 bases; nucleotides not matched to a gene: 1. This CDR3 region has 13 residues.

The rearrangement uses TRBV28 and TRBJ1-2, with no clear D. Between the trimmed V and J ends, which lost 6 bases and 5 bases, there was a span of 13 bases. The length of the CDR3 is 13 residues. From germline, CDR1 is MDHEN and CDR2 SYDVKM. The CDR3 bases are TGTGCCAGCAGGCGACATTCACCGTATGGCTACACCTTC. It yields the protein CASRRHSPYGYTF.

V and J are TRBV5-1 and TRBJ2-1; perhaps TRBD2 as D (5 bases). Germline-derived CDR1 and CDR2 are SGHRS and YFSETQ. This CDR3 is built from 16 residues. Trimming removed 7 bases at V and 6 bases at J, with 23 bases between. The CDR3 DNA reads TGCGCCAGCTTGGAAACCCCCGGGCTAGCTCTCAATGAGCAGTTCTTC. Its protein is CASLETPGLALNEQFF.